Below, one T cell receptor beta chain is given with its context. Its antigen is currently unknown. This sample is drawn from a study of shared clonotypes between healthy human individuals. The CDR3 consists of 16 residues. The V gene's germline CDR1 is SGHVS and CDR2 FNYEAQ. V gave up 5 bases and J gave up 6 bases, with 20 bases separating them. The method was immunoSEQ multiplex PCR; TCRdb's version includes in-frame clones alone and lacks a portion of them. The sample includes about 820,000 clones, over 90% seen only once; the top ten take nearly 25%. Findings and limits, study-wide: Some clonotypes were shared by all four sorted-subset donors, while others were not shared. The non-shared ones had lower generation probabilities than the shared ones. Enrolling few donors narrowed the genetic and exposure-history diversity that was represented. Several donors held about 5% of naive CD4 clonotypes in common.

The naive CD8 population came from CD45RO-negative cells selected for CCR7, without terminally differentiated effector memory CD45RA+ cells. This receptor was taken from a man aged 25 to 40 in good health. The chain combines TRBV7-6 with TRBJ2-1; D is ambiguous. Sequencing was done on a sample of naive CD8+ T cells sorted from blood. The CDR3 sequence is CASSGDPESSLNEQFF. The CDR3 nucleotides are TGTGCCAGCAGCGGCGATCCGGAGTCCTCCCTCAATGAGCAGTTCTTC.